This T cell receptor beta chain is drawn from a study of blood T cell repertoires in COVID-19. Overall study: Material from acute and convalescent COVID-19 was sourced from the United States, Italy and Spain. T cells, B-cell-depleted T cells, or PBMCs supplied cDNA or gDNA.

Profiling relied on immunoSEQ multiplex PCR, and the TCRdb table lists in-frame clones only, not all of them. The sample includes roughly 290,000 clones, roughly 86% of them seen just once. CDR1 SGHVS and CDR2 FNYEAQ come from the germline V gene. V lost 4 bases to trimming and J lost 6 bases; unmatched junction nucleotides: 6. This CDR3 has 15 amino acids. The source of this sequence is a woman between 45 and 65 years old who had recovered from COVID-19. The sample consisted of peripheral blood. The chain joins TRBV7-6 to TRBJ2-1, with TRBD2 matching 10 bases. CDR3 coding DNA: TGTGCCAGCAGCTCCCTAACTAGCGGGGCCAATGAGCAGTTCTTC. Amino acids: CASSSLTSGANEQFF. The entire variable domain, with the rest obtained from reference TRBV7-6 and TRBJ2-1, is as follows: GAGVSQSPRYKVTKRGQDVALRCDPISGHVSLYWYRQALGQGPEFLTYFNYEAQQDKSGLPNDRFSAERPEGSISTLTIQRTEQRDSAMYRCASSSLTSGANEQFFGPGTRLTVL.